The text below deals with one TCR beta chain. The RNA, about 0.5 to 1 ug, was put through reverse transcription using random hexamers. TCRdb re-derived calls from the immunoSEQ multiplex PCR reads in MiXCR, one entry per CDR3 protein. The sample contains 150,000 to 200,000 distinct CDR3 sequences, 94% of which appear only once. This record comes from a study of CD8 T cells in Susac syndrome. Study in general: At the time their blood was drawn, patients with Susac syndrome were either therapy-naive, on corticosteroids (with some of them also receiving intravenous immunoglobulin), or on intravenous immunoglobulin alone.

The diagnostic criteria were recently defined, and patients with Susac syndrome met them for definite or probable disease. V was trimmed by 0 bases and J by 4 bases, leaving 24 bases between them. The germline V gene encodes CDR1 GTSNPN and CDR2 SVGIG (reference sequence). CDR3 size: 18 residues. The material sequenced was CD4+ T cells from PBMCs. The chain recombines TRBV30 with TRBJ1-2; TRBD1 might be the D (5 bases). The receptor was isolated from a human donor with Susac syndrome. CDR3 DNA sequence: TGTGCCTGGAGTGTAGAGCCCCTATGGGACGCGCGATTCTATGGCTACACCTTC. Residues: CAWSVEPLWDARFYGYTF.